Each of the 5 T cell receptor beta chains below was sequenced from the same sample in a study of T cell changes during pregnancy in multiple sclerosis. Assay used: immunoSEQ multiplex PCR; TCRdb lists only in-frame clones, some missing. The top ten hold about 1.5% of the sample, which has more than 80,000 clones, more than 80% seen once. Sequencing was performed on peripheral blood, taken before pregnancy. Every receptor here comes from a female donor with multiple sclerosis, enrolled in a pregnancy study.

The rearrangement links TRBV28 to TRBJ1-5; D not resolved. The germline V gene encodes CDR1 MDHEN and CDR2 SYDVKM. Trimming left V 8 bases short and J 0 bases short, with 14 bases between. The CDR3 loop spans 15 amino acids. The CDR3 coding sequence is TGTGCCAGCGACACACGACTATATAGCAATCAGCCCCAGCATTTT. As protein: CASDTRLYSNQPQHF.

The chain is built from TRBV6-4 and TRBJ2-1, with 13 bases identical to TRBD2. This CDR3 is built from 15 residues. Per germline, CDR1 MRHNA and CDR2 SNTAGT. V was pared by 6 bases and J by 6 bases, with 5 bases of the junction left unmatched. The CDR3 spells CASSELAGGPNEQFF. In nucleotides, the CDR3 is TGTGCCAGCAGCGAACTAGCGGGGGGGCCCAATGAGCAGTTCTTC.

V and J are TRBV21-1 and TRBJ2-1; the table's TRBD1 call for D was not verified on the DNA. TRBV21-1 is a listed pseudogene. This CDR3 is 13 amino acids long. The CDR3 loop reads CASSKSGVEEQFF. The CDR3 DNA is TGTGCCAGCAGCAAGTCAGGGGTCGAGGAGCAGTTCTTC.

This clone was recorded once. The chain uses TRBV6-1 and TRBJ2-7, with a possible D match to TRBD2 (6 bases). The CDR3 is 13 residues long. Germline V gene sequence: CDR1 MNHNS, CDR2 SASEGT. V was pared by 3 bases and J by 4 bases, with 10 bases between. CDR3 DNA: TGTGCCAGCAGTGAGGGGGGAGAATACGAGCAGTACTTC. Translation: CASSEGGEYEQYF.

The chain is built from TRBV18 and TRBJ2-7; 10 bases align to TRBD2. The CDR3 spans 14 residues. CDR1 and CDR2 (germline): KGHSH, LQKENI. The V and J ends lost 6 bases and 6 bases, in that order; junction bases with no gene match: 8. CDR3 in DNA: TGTGCCAGCTCCCCGAGCGGGGGGGCCGTCGAGCAGTACTTC. Protein: CASSPSGGAVEQYF.